This entry describes one T cell receptor beta chain. The data were taken from a study of blood T cell repertoires in COVID-19. Study in general: Acute-phase and convalescent COVID-19 samples originated in the United States, Italy and Spain.

Original processing notes: Researchers report that nucleated cell counts were estimated from reference gene primer amplification. TCRdb's copy holds only in-frame clones and misses some; the assay was immunoSEQ multiplex PCR. That table furnishes V, J and clone size, whereas the DNA furnished D and trimming. The table shows about 280,000 clones, with around nine tenths occurring only once. J was trimmed by 4 bases and V by 1 base; bases with no gene match: 10. The CDR3 runs 18 residues. CDR1 and CDR2 from the germline V gene are MNHEY and SMNVEV (reference sequence). The V call is TRBV27, the J call TRBJ2-1; 10 positions agree with TRBD2. The sample taken for sequencing was PBMCs or T cells enriched from blood (not recorded which). The sequence derives from a woman between 55 and 75 years old who had recovered from COVID-19. The CDR3 sequence: CASSLFGSGGAAYNEQFF. The CDR3 DNA is TGTGCCAGCAGTTTATTCGGAAGCGGGGGGGCTGCGTACAATGAGCAGTTCTTC.